Each of the 9 T cell receptor beta chains below was sequenced from the same sample in a study of blood T cells in healthy people across ages. Alongside a J-beta primer mix, a sample-barcoded 5' primer served in a second PCR lasting about 7 to 12 cycles. TCRdb used MiXCR to reprocess the 5' RACE reads, holding one entry per CDR3 protein. The repertoire holds around 780,000 distinct CDR3 sequences, 25% to 30% seen once, with 2.5% to 3.5% in the top ten. These data also featured in a second study, about T cells of mothers and their children.

The specimen was blood. These receptors all come from a boy aged 5-17 years in good health.

This clonotype showed up just a few times. The chain has TRBV10-3 and TRBJ2-5; TRBD1 matches at 10 bases. The J call may be incorrect, as the DNA end agrees better with TRBJ2-7. CDR1 is ENHRY and CDR2 is SYGVKD in the germline V gene. The length of the CDR3 is 15 residues. The CDR3 sequence is CAISDGQGVTYEQYF. As DNA, the CDR3 is TGTGCCATCAGTGACGGACAGGGGGTTACCTACGAGCAGTACTTC.

The chain has TRBV19 and TRBJ2-7; D is perhaps TRBD1 or TRBD2 (5 bases each). Per the germline V gene, CDR1 is LNHDA and CDR2 is SQIVND (reference sequence). With 1 base removed from V and 0 bases from J, the gap between germline ends came to 7 bases. The CDR3 loop spans 14 amino acids. CDR3: CASSIAGSSYEQYF. DNA of the CDR3: TGTGCCAGTAGTATAGCAGGGAGCTCCTACGAGCAGTACTTC.

CDR3 DNA: TGTGCCTGGAATACAGGGGGCTTGACTGAAGCTTTCTTT. This gives the protein CAWNTGGLTEAFF. V and J are TRBV30 and TRBJ1-1, with 9 positions matching TRBD1. V lost 4 bases and J lost 5; bases outside the gene matches: 5. The CDR3 sequence is 13 residues long. Germline V gene lookup returns CDR1 GTSNPN and CDR2 SVGIG (reference sequence).

The V and J genes are TRBV4-3 and TRBJ2-7, with 12 bases aligning to TRBD1. From germline, CDR1 is LGHNA and CDR2 YSLEER. With 3 bases clipped from V and 5 bases from J, the junction kept 2 bases outside the gene matches. The CDR3 contains 14 residues. As DNA, the CDR3 is TGCGCCAGCAGCCATGGGACAGGGGGCCACGAGCAGTACTTC. It translates to CASSHGTGGHEQYF.

The chain combines TRBV7-9 with TRBJ2-1; 7 bases agree with TRBD1. Germline assignment: CDR1 SEHNR and CDR2 FQNEAQ (reference sequence). J was trimmed by 0 bases and V by 3 bases; bases with no gene match: 14. The CDR3 is 19 residues long. As DNA, the CDR3 is TGTGCCAGCAGCTTCCCCGCACAGGGGTTCGTTAGCTCCTACAATGAGCAGTTCTTC. It is translated as CASSFPAQGFVSSYNEQFF.

V gene TRBV7-2 combines with J gene TRBJ2-5, with D perhaps TRBD1 (9 bases). The end of the DNA is better explained by TRBJ2-7, so the J call may be wrong. CDR3 size: 14 residues. Per germline, CDR1 SGHTA and CDR2 FQGNSA. The CDR3 nucleotides are TGTGCCAGCAGCCAGGACAGGGGACTAGACGAGCAGTACTTC. It codes for CASSQDRGLDEQYF.

This chain connects TRBV11-2 to TRBJ2-5; 7 bases fit TRBD1. The last part of the DNA fits TRBJ2-7 better; the J call may be wrong. CDR1 SGHAT and CDR2 FQNNGV come from the germline V gene. The CDR3 has 14 amino acids. The CDR3 region has the DNA TGTGCCAGCAGCTTACTCGACAGGGACTACGAGCAGTACTTC. Its protein product is CASSLLDRDYEQYF.

This clonotype was seen only a few times. V is TRBV6-2 or TRBV6-3 and J is TRBJ1-1, with D possibly being TRBD1 (5 bases). The CDR3 is 14 residues long. Trimming took 6 bases from V and 2 from J, leaving 13 bases between them. Germline lookup yields CDR1 MNHEY and CDR2 SVGEGT. CDR3 in amino acids: CASSRQIENTEAFF. In nucleotides, the CDR3 is TGTGCCAGCAGCCGACAGATAGAAAACACTGAAGCTTTCTTT.

The gene calls are TRBV7-6 and TRBJ2-3; tentatively, D is TRBD1 (5 bases). Trimming left V 1 base short and J 0 bases short, with 11 bases between. Germline CDR1 is SGHVS and CDR2 is FNYEAQ. The CDR3 contains 16 residues. CDR3 nucleotide sequence: TGTGCCAGCAGCTTAGACCAGGGTCTTAGCACAGATACGCAGTATTTT. The encoded protein is CASSLDQGLSTDTQYF.